The T cell receptor beta chain described here comes from a study of monozygotic twins with inflammatory bowel disease. The CDR3 is 15 amino acids. The germline gives CDR1 MDHEN, CDR2 SYDVKM. Whole blood that had not undergone T cell sorting provided the isolated total RNA. Amplification of TCRalpha and TCRbeta cDNA involved two nested PCRs that ran for around 16 and 10 cycles. TCRdb reprocessed the 5' RACE reads, with one entry per CDR3 protein and no DNA. Here the sample table reports approximately 330,000 distinct CDR3 sequences. Details on this clonotype: What it recognizes is unknown.

Points from the study as a whole: IBD-affected twins scored below their healthy co-twins in TCRbeta diversity (inverse Simpson). Immunosuppressive treatments differing between patients may have added repertoire variability.

The rearrangement uses TRBV28 and TRBJ2-7; TCRdb proposes TRBD2, but this gene call is untestable without DNA. This clonotype originated in a human donor with ulcerative colitis or Crohn's disease, or a healthy co-twin of an affected twin (not recorded which). The sequencing input was blood. The CDR3 loop is CASSFSRQGNYEQYF. The full variable domain, in which reference TRBV28 and TRBJ2-7 provide the parts outside the CDR3, is DVKVTQSSRYLVKRTGEKVFLECVQDMDHENMFWYRQDPGLGLRLIYFSYDVKMKEKGDIPEGYSVSREKKERFSLILESASTNQTSMYLCASSFSRQGNYEQYFGPGTRLTVT.